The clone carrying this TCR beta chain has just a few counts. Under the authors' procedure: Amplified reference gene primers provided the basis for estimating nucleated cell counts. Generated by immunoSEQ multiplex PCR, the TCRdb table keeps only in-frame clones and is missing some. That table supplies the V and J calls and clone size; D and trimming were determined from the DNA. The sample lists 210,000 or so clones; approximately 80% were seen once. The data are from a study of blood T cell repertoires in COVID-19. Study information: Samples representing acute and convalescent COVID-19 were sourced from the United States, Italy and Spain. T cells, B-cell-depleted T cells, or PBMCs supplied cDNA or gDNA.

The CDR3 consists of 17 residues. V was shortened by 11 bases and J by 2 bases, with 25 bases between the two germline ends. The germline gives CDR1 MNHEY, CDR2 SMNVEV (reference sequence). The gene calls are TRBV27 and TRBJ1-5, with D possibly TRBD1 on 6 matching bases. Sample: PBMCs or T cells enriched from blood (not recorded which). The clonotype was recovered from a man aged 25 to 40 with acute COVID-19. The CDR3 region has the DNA TGTGCCTCTCGACCAGGGGAGGGCCCCTGGGGCAATCAGCCCCAGCATTTT. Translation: CASRPGEGPWGNQPQHF.